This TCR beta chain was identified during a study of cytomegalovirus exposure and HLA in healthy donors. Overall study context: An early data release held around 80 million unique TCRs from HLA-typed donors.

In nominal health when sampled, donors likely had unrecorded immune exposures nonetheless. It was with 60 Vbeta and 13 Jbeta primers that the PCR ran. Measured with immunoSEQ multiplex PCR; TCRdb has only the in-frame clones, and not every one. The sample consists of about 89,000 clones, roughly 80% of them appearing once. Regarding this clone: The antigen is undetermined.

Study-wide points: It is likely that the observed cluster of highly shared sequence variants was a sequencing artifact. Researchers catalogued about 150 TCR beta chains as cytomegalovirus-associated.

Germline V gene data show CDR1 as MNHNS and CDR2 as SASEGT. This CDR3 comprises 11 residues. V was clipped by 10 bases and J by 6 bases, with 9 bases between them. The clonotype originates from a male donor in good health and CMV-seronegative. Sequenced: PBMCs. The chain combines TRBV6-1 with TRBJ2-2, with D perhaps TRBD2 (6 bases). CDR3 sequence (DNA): TGTGCCAACTGGGAGGCCGGGGAGCTGTTTTTT. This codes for CANWEAGELFF.